Below, 32 T cell receptor beta chains from the same sample are listed, as sequenced in a study of breast tumors, draining lymph nodes, adjacent tissues. Breast cancer patients provided tissue from their axillary draining lymph nodes. TCRdb ran MiXCR on the multiplex PCR reads and lists one entry per CDR3 protein. Seen here are about 130,000 distinct CDR3 sequences, 20% to 25% observed once, and the top ten hold around 2.7%. The specimen was axillary lymph node tissue. The receptors originated from a female donor with breast cancer. Some clones in this sample may be carry-over from other donors' samples.

This rearrangement joins TRBV28 to TRBJ2-3, with TRBD1 matching over 8 bases. In germline, CDR1 is MDHEN, CDR2 SYDVKM. Trimming took 6 bases from V and 7 from J; bases not matched to a gene: 21. CDR3 length: 18 residues. The CDR3 DNA sequence: TGTGCCAGCAGCACTAAAGGGACAGGTAGGCAATCTCGCTATACGCAGTATTTT. Translated: CASSTKGTGRQSRYTQYF. The full variable domain, completed using reference TRBV28 and TRBJ2-3, is DVKVTQSSRYLVKRTGEKVFLECVQDMDHENMFWYRQDPGLGLRLIYFSYDVKMKEKGDIPEGYSVSREKKERFSLILESASTNQTSMYLCASSTKGTGRQSRYTQYFGPGTRLTVL.

This clonotype has ten or more counts. This rearrangement joins TRBV9 to TRBJ2-1, with unresolved D. Trimming cost V 3 bases and J 8 bases, with 21 bases left between them. The CDR3 consists of 16 residues. Germline values: CDR1 SGDLS, CDR2 YYNGEE. The CDR3 sequence: CASSASPRSSSHEQFF. The CDR3 nucleotides are TGTGCCAGCAGCGCCTCCCCTCGATCTAGTTCCCATGAGCAGTTCTTC.

The genes are TRBV5-4 and TRBJ2-4, with D maybe TRBD1 (5 bases). There are 16 residues in the CDR3. The V end lost 2 bases, the J end lost 0 bases, and 12 bases lay between the germline ends. Germline assignment: CDR1 SGHNT and CDR2 YYREEE (reference sequence). The CDR3 loop is CASSLGADKAKNIQYF. CDR3 nucleotides: TGTGCCAGCAGCTTAGGGGCAGACAAAGCCAAAAACATTCAGTACTTC.

On this clonotype itself: A much larger clone is a single base away; this may be a read error. This rearrangement joins TRBV6-1 to TRBJ2-3; 9 positions agree with TRBD2. Germline V gene sequence: CDR1 MNHNS, CDR2 SASEGT. The CDR3 sequence is 15 residues long. The CDR3 protein is CASSVAGADTDMQYF. For the CDR3, the DNA is TGTGCCAGCAGCGTAGCGGGAGCGGACACAGATATGCAGTATTTT.

This clonotype was counted at least ten times. The V gene is TRBV20-1, the J gene TRBJ2-1, with TRBD2 identical over 14 bases. The germline gives CDR1 DFQATT, CDR2 SNEGSKA (reference sequence). The length of the CDR3 is 17 residues. J lost 4 bases, V lost 6 bases, and 11 bases had no gene match. DNA of the CDR3: TGCAGTGCAGAGAGGGGACTAGCGGGAGTAGGATACAATGAGCAGTTCTTC. Protein: CSAERGLAGVGYNEQFF.

This clonotype was seen repeatedly, ten times or more. This sequence joins TRBV24-1 and TRBJ2-3, with 13 positions matching TRBD2. J lost 7 bases, V lost 3 bases, and 6 bases had no gene match. Looked up from germline, CDR1 is KGHDR and CDR2 is SFDVKD. The CDR3 has 16 residues. CDR3 protein: CATSDGLAGDGNTQYF. The CDR3, as DNA: TGTGCCACCAGTGATGGACTAGCGGGAGACGGGAATACGCAGTATTTT.

This clonotype was seen ten or more times. This rearrangement joins TRBV2 to TRBJ2-5, with 11 bases aligning to TRBD1. This CDR3 has 16 amino acids. The junction had 9 bases not matched to a gene; V was cut back by 5 bases and J by 4 bases. In germline, CDR1 is SNHLY, CDR2 FYNNEI. CDR3 region: CASSPRTGGASETQYF. The CDR3 nucleotides are TGTGCCAGCAGTCCCCGGACAGGGGGCGCATCAGAGACCCAGTACTTC.

This clonotype was counted many times. This chain joins TRBV20-1 and TRBJ2-1; 7 bases are a match to TRBD2. Germline-derived CDR1 and CDR2 are DFQATT and SNEGSKA (reference sequence). This CDR3 is 16 amino acids long. V dropped 4 bases and J dropped 3; count of bases not matched to a gene: 12. The CDR3 DNA follows: TGCAGTGCTAACCCCGGGGCTAGCGGAAACTACAATGAGCAGTTCTTC. This sequence encodes CSANPGASGNYNEQFF.

This clonotype was observed at least ten times. CDR3 residues: CASSFSGGANVLTF. CDR3 bases: TGTGCCAGCAGCTTCAGTGGGGGGGCCAACGTCCTGACTTTC. The chain employs TRBV7-2 and TRBJ2-6; unclear D gene. V lost 3 bases and J 4 bases, leaving 7 bases between the germline ends. CDR3 length: 14 amino acids. The germline V gene encodes CDR1 SGHTA and CDR2 FQGNSA.

Worth noting for this clonotype: A much larger clone lies one base from this, so it may be a read error. The chain has TRBV12-3 or TRBV12-4 and TRBJ2-5; possibly TRBD2 for D (7 bases). The CDR3 totals 15 residues. The CDR3 bases are TGTGCCTGCAGTTTACGGGGGGCTGGTCAAGAGACCCAGTACTTC. It is translated as CACSLRGAGQETQYF.

This clonotype was counted at least ten times. The CDR3 is CASSTQTYEQYF. CDR3 DNA sequence: TGTGCCAGCTCAACACAGACCTACGAGCAGTACTTC. The chain employs TRBV18 and TRBJ2-7; the D is unclear. The CDR3 sequence is 12 residues long. Trimming stripped 5 bases from V and 2 bases from J, with 7 bases between. Germline assignment: CDR1 KGHSH and CDR2 LQKENI.

Comment on this clonotype: This may stem from a read error, because a much larger clone lies one nucleotide away. Since the CDR3 does not end with the conserved phenylalanine or tryptophan, this likely comes from a read error. V usage is TRBV11-3 and J usage is TRBJ2-1; TRBD1 or TRBD2 may be the D gene (5 bases each). CDR1 SGHNT and CDR2 YENEEA come from the germline V gene. The CDR3 sequence is 16 residues long. With 2 bases removed from V and 6 bases from J, the gap between germline ends came to 17 bases. The DNA of the CDR3 is TGTGCCAGCAGCTTAATAGCTAGCCAGGGCCGCAATGAGCAGTTCGTC. Residues: CASSLIASQGRNEQFV.

This clonotype was detected once. Because the CDR3 is missing its conserved closing phenylalanine or tryptophan, this is likely a read error. The chain is built from TRBV28 and TRBJ2-5, with 11 positions matching TRBD1. The length of the CDR3 is 15 residues. Germline trimming cut 5 bases from V and 4 bases from J; bases unmatched to any gene: 6. CDR1 MDHEN and CDR2 SYDVKM come from the germline V gene. The CDR3 region has the DNA TGTGCCAGCAGTCAAAGGACAGGGGGCGCAGAGACCCAGTACCTC. It specifies CASSQRTGGAETQYL.

The chain joins TRBV19 to TRBJ1-6, with D uncertain. V was trimmed by 0 bases and J by 6 bases, leaving 12 bases between them. Germline loops: CDR1 LNHDA, CDR2 SQIVND (reference sequence). The CDR3 contains 16 residues. For the CDR3, the DNA is TGTGCCAGTAGTATAGAAGGGCAGCGATTTAATTCACCCCTCCACTTT. Its protein product is CASSIEGQRFNSPLHF.

This rearrangement joins TRBV12-3 or TRBV12-4 to TRBJ1-1; 7 bases align to TRBD1. Trimming cost V 5 bases and J 8 bases; bases outside gene matches: 5. There are 12 residues in the CDR3. CDR3 nucleotide sequence: TGTGCCAGCAGTGGCACAGGGGCGGAAGCTTTCTTT. Amino acid sequence: CASSGTGAEAFF.

With regard to this clonotype: The junction does not match germline at one end; this may be a read error. The V call is TRBV19, the J call TRBJ2-7; D is undetermined. This CDR3 is built from 12 residues. Germline V gene lookup returns CDR1 LNHDA and CDR2 SQIVND (reference sequence). This chain's CDR3 is CANSINGYEQYF. CDR3 bases: TGTGCCAATAGTATAAACGGCTACGAGCAGTACTTC.

On this clonotype itself: A much larger clone differs from this one at a single base, so this may be a read error. The V gene is TRBV12-3 or TRBV12-4, the J gene TRBJ2-1, with TRBD1 identical over 10 bases. The CDR3 extends over 14 amino acids. The chain's CDR3 is CASKTGGSHNEQFF. In DNA form, the CDR3 reads TGTGCCAGCAAGACAGGGGGCTCCCACAATGAGCAGTTCTTC.

The chain carries TRBV2 and TRBJ2-7; D perhaps matches TRBD2 (7 bases). From germline, CDR1 is SNHLY and CDR2 FYNNEI. The CDR3 runs 15 residues. The V end lost 6 bases, the J end lost 0 bases, and 15 bases lay between the germline ends. CDR3 bases: TGTGCCAGCAGGGGGGGGGGGGCTAACTCCTACGAGCAGTACTTC. Its protein product is CASRGGGANSYEQYF.

This clonotype was seen only a few times. The chain joins TRBV15 to TRBJ1-4, with D hard to call. Trimming pared 2 bases from V and 5 bases from J, leaving 9 bases between. CDR1 LNHNV and CDR2 YYDKDF come from the germline V gene (reference sequence). The CDR3 loop spans 14 amino acids. CDR3 DNA: TGTGCCACCAGCAGACAGGCGATGAATGAAAAACTGTTTTTT. Translated, it gives CATSRQAMNEKLFF.

A note on this clonotype: A single base separates this from a much larger clone, so it may be a read error. The chain has TRBV29-1 and TRBJ2-2; D perhaps matches TRBD1 (6 bases). Germline V lookup: CDR1 SQVTM, CDR2 ANQGSEA. The CDR3 extends over 15 amino acids. The CDR3 is CSVGWGRADTGELSF. CDR3 bases: TGCAGCGTTGGCTGGGGGCGCGCCGACACCGGGGAGCTGTCTTTT.

Many counts were recorded for this clonotype. The rearrangement joins TRBV5-1 to TRBJ1-6; D unclear. V lost 4 bases and J lost 7, with 9 bases in between. The germline CDR1 and CDR2 sequences are SGHRS and YFSETQ. CDR3 length: 13 amino acids. The CDR3 loop is CASSPNRNSPLHF. DNA for the CDR3: TGCGCCAGCAGCCCCAACAGAAATTCACCCCTCCACTTT.

The table lists this clonotype with many counts. J is TRBJ2-1 and V is TRBV11-2; either TRBD1 or TRBD2 may supply D (5 bases each). Trimming left V 0 bases short and J 7 bases short, with 10 bases between. CDR3 length: 14 amino acids. The germline V gene encodes CDR1 SGHAT and CDR2 FQNNGV. The CDR3 DNA reads TGTGCCAGCAGCTTAGAAGTTGGGGGAAATGAGCAGTTCTTC. Residues: CASSLEVGGNEQFF.

This clonotype was detected ten times or more. V gene TRBV4-2 combines with J gene TRBJ2-1, with TRBD1 matching over 8 bases. The germline V gene has CDR1 LGHNA and CDR2 YNFKEQ. The ends lost 3 bases at V and 0 bases at J; junction bases unmatched: 4. The CDR3 covers 16 residues. The CDR3 region has the DNA TGTGCCAGCAGCCAGGGGACAGGAGGCTCCTACAATGAGCAGTTCTTC. Its translation: CASSQGTGGSYNEQFF.

This clonotype has ten or more counts. The chain is built from TRBV7-8 and TRBJ2-7; D not resolved. CDR3 length: 13 amino acids. CDR1 SGHVS and CDR2 FQNEAQ come from the germline V gene. V was pared by 5 bases and J by 4 bases, with 12 bases between. The CDR3 sequence is CASSPRLGYEQYF. CDR3 bases: TGTGCCAGCAGCCCACGATTGGGTTACGAGCAGTACTTC.

This clonotype showed up just a few times. It may be a read error: a sequence one base away is much more abundant. The gene calls are TRBV6-2 or TRBV6-3 and TRBJ2-3; TRBD2 matches 8 bases. The CDR3 spans 17 residues. Germline CDR1 reads MNHEY; CDR2 reads SVGEGT. CDR3 in DNA: TGTGCCGGCAGTTACGGGGGTCCAGCGGGAGTCACAGATACGCAGTATTTT. Residues: CAGSYGGPAGVTDTQYF.

Notes on this clonotype: A much larger clone differs by one base, so this may be a read error. This sequence joins TRBV18 and TRBJ2-7, with 7 bases lining up with TRBD2. The CDR3 sequence is 15 residues long. Per germline, CDR1 KGHSH and CDR2 LQKENI. This CDR3 is CASSLGGKRDYKQYF. CDR3 nucleotides: TGTGCCAGCTCCCTGGGGGGAAAGCGGGACTACAAGCAGTACTTC. The entire variable domain, with the rest obtained from reference TRBV18 and TRBJ2-7, is as follows: NAGVMQNPRHLVRRRGQEARLRCSPMKGHSHVYWYRQLPEEGLKFMVYLQKENIIDESGMPKERFSAEFPKEGPSILRIQQVVRGDSAAYFCASSLGGKRDYKQYFGPGTRLTVT.

This clonotype appeared a few times. V gene TRBV19 combines with J gene TRBJ2-2; possibly TRBD1 or TRBD2 for D (5 bases each). This CDR3 contains 13 residues. Trimming removed 4 bases at V and 6 bases at J, with 9 bases between. The germline V gene encodes CDR1 LNHDA and CDR2 SQIVND (reference sequence). The CDR3 DNA sequence: TGTGCCAGTAGTACGGGGCCGGCCGGGGAGCTGTTTTTT. It translates to CASSTGPAGELFF.

This clonotype was detected only a few times. The V and J genes are TRBV27 and TRBJ2-1; weak D call: TRBD2 (5 bases). Trimming pared 4 bases from V and 3 bases from J, leaving 10 bases between. The CDR3 covers 14 residues. In germline, CDR1 is MNHEY, CDR2 SMNVEV (reference sequence). DNA for the CDR3: TGTGCCAGCAGTTCTAGAGCGGACTACAATGAGCAGTTCTTC. It translates to CASSSRADYNEQFF.

This clonotype appeared many times. The chain joins TRBV9 to TRBJ2-1, with 9 bases lining up with TRBD2. This CDR3 contains 16 residues. The J segment lost 5 bases and the V segment lost 1 base, leaving 7 bases of the junction unmatched. CDR1 is SGDLS and CDR2 is YYNGEE in the germline V gene. CDR3 region: CASSVLSSGRHNEQFF. CDR3 nucleotides: TGTGCCAGCAGCGTACTGAGTAGCGGGAGACACAATGAGCAGTTCTTC.

Turning to this clonotype: A much larger clone differs from this one at a single base, so this may be a read error. The conserved phenylalanine or tryptophan is not found at the CDR3 terminus, so this likely reflects a read error. This chain links TRBV4-1 with TRBJ1-5; 7 bases are shared with TRBD1. The CDR3 is 15 residues long. Germline assignment: CDR1 MGHRA and CDR2 YSYEKL. Trimming took 0 bases from V and 7 from J; bases not matched to a gene: 6. DNA of the CDR3: TGCGCCAGCAGCCAAGATGGGACAGCAACCCAGCCCCAGCATTCT. Translating it yields CASSQDGTATQPQHS.

This clonotype was recorded many times. The chain employs TRBV20-1 and TRBJ2-7, with TRBD2 as a possible D gene (6 bases). CDR1 is DFQATT and CDR2 is SNEGSKA in the germline V gene (reference sequence). This CDR3 has 15 residues. Trimming stripped 0 bases from V and 2 bases from J, with 14 bases between. The CDR3 here is CSARDPSGPAYEQYF. The CDR3 DNA follows: TGCAGTGCTAGAGATCCCAGCGGGCCCGCCTACGAGCAGTACTTC.

A few counts support this clonotype. This chain connects TRBV6-2 or TRBV6-3 to TRBJ2-7; tentatively, D is TRBD1 (6 bases). The V gene's germline CDR1 is MNHEY and CDR2 SVGEGT. V was shortened by 11 bases and J by 9 bases, with 26 bases between the two germline ends. The CDR3 length is 14 residues. As DNA, the CDR3 is TGTGCCGTCAACCCCGGGACATCACTATCTGGGCAGTACTTC. It translates to CAVNPGTSLSGQYF.